The 17 T cell receptor beta chains below were found in one sample sequenced in a study of blood T cell repertoires in COVID-19 (dated by TCRdb to 2018 to 2021). Libraries were constructed by the immunoSEQ multiplex PCR assay. TCRdb carries this immuneACCESS record with in-frame sequences only. Its versions omit some clonotypes, under half of them owing to an unresolved V gene in the studies checked, with the rest unexplained. Within this sample are about 350,000 clones, with less than 90% of them counted one time only. Clones ranked in the top ten supply 1% of the sample. Material for sequencing was PBMCs or T cells enriched from blood (not recorded which). The receptors were sampled from a woman aged 25 to 39 who had recovered from COVID-19.

The DNA for the CDR3 is TGTGCCAGCAGTACCGACAGGCGAGGCAATCAGCCCCAGCATTTT. Its translation: CASSTDRRGNQPQHF. The V call is TRBV28, the J call TRBJ1-5, with a possible D match to TRBD1 (6 bases). The CDR3 covers 15 residues. Trimming left V 5 bases short and J 2 bases short, with 13 bases between. Germline V gives CDR1 MDHEN, CDR2 SYDVKM.

On this clone: One end of the junction varies from germline; a read error may be responsible. The chain carries TRBV5-1 and TRBJ1-4; D is ambiguous. The CDR3 extends over 14 amino acids. Germline CDR1 and CDR2: SGHRS and YFSETQ. The CDR3 bases are TGCGCCAGCAGCTTGGGAGACTCTAAAGAAAAACTGTTTTTT. Amino acid sequence: CASSLGDSKEKLFF.

This sequence joins TRBV6-2 or TRBV6-3 and TRBJ2-5; 8 bases are shared with TRBD2. The CDR3 is made up of 18 amino acids. V lost 6 bases, J lost 1 base, and 16 bases stayed unmatched. The germline CDR1 and CDR2 sequences are MNHEY and SVGEGT. CDR3 loop: CASRYSGGVRTPQETQYF. DNA of the CDR3: TGTGCCAGCAGATACAGCGGGGGTGTTAGGACCCCCCAAGAGACCCAGTACTTC.

The chain is built from TRBV7-2 and TRBJ1-6; D is uncertain. Germline lookup yields CDR1 SGHTA and CDR2 FQGNSA. The CDR3 consists of 17 residues. V lost 2 bases and J 7 bases, leaving 18 bases between the germline ends. The CDR3 is CASSLRFVAVINSPLHF. CDR3 nucleotide sequence: TGTGCCAGCAGCTTACGATTCGTGGCAGTTATAAATTCACCCCTCCACTTT.

V and J are TRBV3-1 (or the pseudogene TRBV3-2) and TRBJ2-1; 8 positions agree with TRBD2. Germline V gives CDR1 LGHDT, CDR2 YNNKEL (reference sequence). V lost 1 base to trimming and J lost 2 bases; unmatched junction nucleotides: 1. This CDR3 has 15 amino acids. This CDR3 reads CASSQAGGAYNEQFF. The DNA of the CDR3 is TGTGCCAGCAGCCAAGCCGGGGGGGCCTACAATGAGCAGTTCTTC.

The rearrangement uses TRBV4-1 and TRBJ1-2, with unresolved D. CDR1 and CDR2 from the germline V gene are MGHRA and YSYEKL. The CDR3 contains 15 residues. V lost 1 base and J 3 bases, leaving 12 bases between the germline ends. The DNA for the CDR3 is TGCGCCAGCAGCCAAGGCCGGGTCGCGGACTATGGCTACACCTTC. Protein: CASSQGRVADYGYTF.

V and J are TRBV28 and TRBJ2-3, with TRBD2 matching over 11 bases. The germline V gene has CDR1 MDHEN and CDR2 SYDVKM. J was trimmed by 5 bases and V by 6 bases; bases with no gene match: 7. The CDR3 is made up of 15 amino acids. In DNA, the CDR3 is TGTGCCAGCAGCCTAGCGGGGGGACGTAAAGATACGCAGTATTTT. Translating it yields CASSLAGGRKDTQYF.

The chain joins TRBV5-4 to TRBJ1-2, with 10 nucleotides matching TRBD1. Germline values: CDR1 SGHNT, CDR2 YYREEE (reference sequence). V was pared by 2 bases and J by 3 bases, with 4 bases of the junction left unmatched. The CDR3 has 15 residues. This CDR3 reads CASSFKTGGDYGYTF. For the CDR3, the DNA is TGTGCCAGCAGCTTCAAGACAGGGGGCGACTATGGCTACACCTTC.

DNA for the CDR3: TGTGCCACCAGCGGCCGACAGGGGAACACCGGGGAGCTGTTTTTT. Encoded protein: CATSGRQGNTGELFF. This rearrangement joins TRBV15 to TRBJ2-2; the match to TRBD1 covers 7 bases. The CDR3 is made up of 15 amino acids. Germline V gene lookup returns CDR1 LNHNV and CDR2 YYDKDF (reference sequence). V lost 5 bases, J lost 1 base, and 4 bases stayed unmatched.

This clone showed up just a few times. V usage is TRBV6-1 and J usage is TRBJ2-5, with D possibly being TRBD2 (6 bases). Deletions cut 1 base from V and 5 bases from J, with 14 bases between. Germline CDR1 and CDR2: MNHNS and SASEGT. This CDR3 has 15 amino acids. CDR3: CASSEGASAWETQYF. The CDR3 coding sequence is TGTGCCAGCAGTGAAGGGGCTAGCGCCTGGGAGACCCAGTACTTC.

This clone was detected once. V and J are TRBV18 and TRBJ2-5; 10 bases are shared with TRBD2. CDR1 is KGHSH, CDR2 LQKENI, per germline. After removal of 6 bases from V and 3 bases from J, the junction contained 16 bases not matched to a gene. This CDR3 has 18 residues. The CDR3 region is CASSPAQSGGAREETQYF. Written as DNA, the CDR3 is TGTGCCAGCTCCCCGGCGCAGAGCGGGGGGGCTCGAGAAGAGACCCAGTACTTC.

The rearrangement joins TRBV2 to TRBJ1-2; D may be TRBD1 (5 bases). In germline, CDR1 is SNHLY, CDR2 FYNNEI. V dropped 4 bases and J dropped 5 bases, with 17 bases sitting between them. The length of the CDR3 is 15 residues. The DNA for the CDR3 is TGTGCCAGCAGTGGGGGCTCTCGGCTAACTTATGGCTACACCTTC. Translating it yields CASSGGSRLTYGYTF.

This chain links TRBV9 with TRBJ1-1, with D perhaps TRBD1 (6 bases). CDR1 is SGDLS and CDR2 is YYNGEE in the germline V gene. Trimming shortened V by 0 bases and J by 8 bases, and 14 bases separated the two germline ends. This CDR3 has 14 residues. The CDR3 here is CASSVGDYTGEAFF. DNA for the CDR3: TGTGCCAGCAGCGTAGGCGATTATACAGGGGAAGCTTTCTTT.

The rearrangement uses TRBV3-1 (or the pseudogene TRBV3-2) and TRBJ1-2; TRBD1 is a possible D gene (6 bases). Trimming took 4 bases from V and 6 from J, leaving 21 bases between them. Germline V gene sequence: CDR1 LGHDT, CDR2 YNNKEL (reference sequence). The CDR3 is made up of 16 amino acids. CDR3 DNA sequence: TGTGCCAGCAGCCGAAGGGACACTCCAGCGGACCATGGCTACACCTTC. This encodes CASSRRDTPADHGYTF.

The V and J genes are TRBV12-3 or TRBV12-4 and TRBJ1-2; no clear D gene. This CDR3 region has 13 residues. V dropped 2 bases and J dropped 2 bases, with 6 bases sitting between them. CDR3 bases: TGTGCCAGCAGTTTAATACGGAACTATGGCTACACCTTC. Encoded protein: CASSLIRNYGYTF.

The gene calls are TRBV5-4 and TRBJ2-1; D ambiguous. This CDR3 region has 13 residues. Germline assignment: CDR1 SGHNT and CDR2 YYREEE (reference sequence). V shed 2 bases and J shed 7 bases, with 10 bases lying between them. The CDR3 DNA is TGTGCCAGCAGCTTATTTCCAGGTAATGAGCAGTTCTTC. Encoded protein: CASSLFPGNEQFF.

The chain couples TRBV7-9 to TRBJ2-3; TRBD2 is a possible D gene (6 bases). The CDR3 has 15 amino acids. The V end was cut by 1 base, the J end by 4 bases, with 12 bases between. Germline V gene lookup returns CDR1 SEHNR and CDR2 FQNEAQ (reference sequence). The CDR3 spells CASSLGGVVPDTQYF. DNA of the CDR3: TGTGCCAGCAGCTTAGGCGGGGTCGTCCCAGATACGCAGTATTTT.